The TCR beta chain under discussion was sequenced for a study of blood T cells in healthy people across ages. Study-wide results and caveats: Investigators treated diversity estimates from one million T cells as underestimates. When set beside aged donors, long-lived donors presented more naive CD4+ cells and higher diversity.

As concerns this clonotype: Its antigen remains unidentified.

The authors ran a second PCR of about 6 to 12 cycles using a sample-barcoded 5' primer and a J-beta primer mix. Each CDR3 protein is one row after TCRdb ran MiXCR on the 5' RACE reads. The profile shows about 900,000 distinct CDR3 sequences, roughly 50% of them singletons. The CDR3 is 14 amino acids. Per germline, CDR1 SQVTM and CDR2 ANQGSEA. Trimming shortened V by 6 bases and J by 0 bases, and 14 bases separated the two germline ends. The sequenced sample consisted of blood. This chain joins TRBV29-1 and TRBJ2-5; D might be TRBD1 or TRBD2, each matching 5 bases. This TCR was sampled from a man aged 30 to 39 in good health. The CDR3 DNA reads as TGCAGCGTGCAACATGTGGGGGACCAAGAGACCCAGTACTTC. Protein: CSVQHVGDQETQYF.